The 13 T cell receptor beta chains in this list originate from one sample, sequenced in a study of blood T cell repertoires in COVID-19. The method was immunoSEQ multiplex PCR; TCRdb's version includes in-frame clones alone and lacks a portion of them. Among roughly 170,000 clones listed, approximately 80% were seen once. The sequenced sample consisted of peripheral blood. The receptors originated from a human donor in a cohort sampled during active COVID-19.

The rearrangement joins TRBV10-3 to TRBJ2-7; 8 nucleotides align to TRBD1. Per the germline V gene, CDR1 is ENHRY and CDR2 is SYGVKD. Unmatched junction bases numbered 4, after V lost 4 bases and J lost 2 bases. The CDR3 totals 14 residues. The CDR3 coding sequence is TGTGCCATCAGTGGACAGGGGAGGACCTACGAGCAGTACTTC. Amino acid sequence: CAISGQGRTYEQYF.

The chain employs TRBV6-5 and TRBJ2-7; D remains ambiguous. V was clipped by 6 bases and J by 3 bases, with 6 bases between them. The CDR3 consists of 11 residues. Germline V lookup: CDR1 MNHEY, CDR2 SVGAGI. CDR3 sequence: CASRRDYEQYF. In nucleotides, the CDR3 is TGTGCCAGCAGGCGAGACTACGAGCAGTACTTC.

This rearrangement joins TRBV3-1 (or the pseudogene TRBV3-2) to TRBJ2-6; D not resolved. The CDR3 sequence is 15 residues long. Germline values: CDR1 LGHDT, CDR2 YNNKEL (reference sequence). The V end lost 4 bases, the J end lost 0 bases, and 7 bases lay between the germline ends. The CDR3 DNA is TGTGCCAGCAGCCTCGGGTACTCTGGGGCCAACGTCCTGACTTTC. Protein: CASSLGYSGANVLTF.

The chain recombines TRBV28 with TRBJ1-1; tentative D call: TRBD1 (6 bases). This CDR3 comprises 15 residues. Germline lookup yields CDR1 MDHEN and CDR2 SYDVKM. The V gene lost 2 bases and the J gene lost 8 bases, with 18 bases spanning the gap. The CDR3 region has the DNA TGTGCCAGCAGTTTAATTTCGAATAGTGGGACAGAAGCTTTCTTT. As protein: CASSLISNSGTEAFF.

The chain carries TRBV2 and TRBJ2-7; 7 bases line up with TRBD2. The CDR3 extends over 16 amino acids. The junction had 7 bases not matched to a gene; V was cut back by 0 bases and J by 2 bases. Germline CDR1 is SNHLY and CDR2 is FYNNEI. CDR3 sequence: CASSEATLAEAYEQYF. In DNA, the CDR3 is TGTGCCAGCAGTGAAGCGACTCTAGCGGAGGCCTACGAGCAGTACTTC.

This clone was picked up one time. The gene calls are TRBV15 and TRBJ1-1; D is undetermined. Germline CDR1 is LNHNV and CDR2 is YYDKDF (reference sequence). CDR3 length: 15 residues. Trimming removed 0 bases from V and 4 bases from J, with 12 bases in between. The CDR3 loop is CATSRDVGTGTEAFF. The CDR3 nucleotides read TGTGCCACCAGCAGAGATGTAGGAACGGGCACTGAAGCTTTCTTT.

The J gene is TRBJ1-1, the V gene TRBV7-9; D perhaps matches TRBD1 (6 bases). Germline CDR1 and CDR2: SEHNR and FQNEAQ (reference sequence). The germline V and J ends were trimmed by 3 bases and 1 base, with 18 bases remaining between them. The CDR3 sequence is 17 residues long. CDR3 sequence reads: CASSFGPNRVGNTEAFF. In DNA, the CDR3 is TGTGCCAGCAGCTTTGGCCCGAACAGGGTTGGGAACACTGAAGCTTTCTTT.

J is TRBJ2-5 and V is TRBV7-2, with D perhaps matching TRBD1 (5 bases). V dropped 4 bases and J dropped 5 bases, with 8 bases sitting between them. There are 12 residues in the CDR3. The germline gives CDR1 SGHTA, CDR2 FQGNSA. CDR3 residues: CASSSGLETQYF. The CDR3 DNA is TGTGCCAGCAGCTCAGGGCTGGAGACCCAGTACTTC.

The genes are TRBV5-6 and TRBJ2-7, with D possibly being TRBD2 (5 bases). CDR3 length equals 13 residues. CDR1 is SGHDT, CDR2 YYEEEE, per germline. V dropped 4 bases and J dropped 7 bases, with 15 bases sitting between them. This CDR3 is CASSTGPWREQYF. DNA for the CDR3: TGTGCCAGCAGCACCGGGCCATGGAGGGAGCAGTACTTC.

The genes are TRBV5-1 and TRBJ2-1; 16 nucleotides agree with TRBD2. CDR3 size: 19 residues. With 6 bases clipped from V and 4 bases from J, the junction kept 13 bases outside the gene matches. Germline loops: CDR1 SGHRS, CDR2 YFSETQ. CDR3 coding DNA: TGCGCCAGCAAGATAACCGGGACTAGCGGGGGGGCTTCTTACAATGAGCAGTTCTTC. Protein sequence: CASKITGTSGGASYNEQFF.

The genes are TRBV15 and TRBJ1-1, with unresolved D. This CDR3 is 11 amino acids long. Per germline, CDR1 LNHNV and CDR2 YYDKDF (reference sequence). V was shortened by 3 bases and J by 8 bases, with 7 bases between the two germline ends. DNA of the CDR3: TGTGCCACCAGCAGGGGAGTAGAAGCTTTCTTT. Translation gives CATSRGVEAFF.

The chain is built from TRBV5-1 and TRBJ2-7; possible D gene TRBD1, 5 bases. The CDR3 is 14 amino acids. Looked up from germline, CDR1 is SGHRS and CDR2 is YFSETQ. V was trimmed by 2 bases and J by 5 bases, leaving 14 bases between them. In DNA form, the CDR3 reads TGCGCCAGCAGCTTCGCGTCAGGGCAAGACGAGCAGTACTTC. This encodes CASSFASGQDEQYF. Full variable domain (rest looked up from reference TRBV5-1 and TRBJ2-7): KAGVTQTPRYLIKTRGQQVTLSCSPISGHRSVSWYQQTPGQGLQFLFEYFSETQRNKGNFPGRFSGRQFSNSRSEMNVSTLELGDSALYLCASSFASGQDEQYFGPGTRLTVT.

The rearrangement uses TRBV24-1 and TRBJ1-4; 7 bases match TRBD1. The V gene's germline CDR1 is KGHDR and CDR2 SFDVKD. The CDR3 extends over 18 amino acids. Germline trimming cut 0 bases from V and 4 bases from J; bases unmatched to any gene: 10. The CDR3 DNA is TGTGCCACCAGTGATTTGCATACACCCAGGGGGGATAATGAAAAACTGTTTTTT. It codes for CATSDLHTPRGDNEKLFF.